This TCR beta chain was captured in a study of cytomegalovirus exposure and HLA in healthy donors. The repertoire was sequenced with immunoSEQ multiplex PCR; TCRdb's copy has only in-frame clones and lacks some. The sample carries 200,000 to 250,000 clones, over 80% recorded once. Study findings and constraints: The CMV antigen specificity of a few CMV-associated chains was confirmed through in vitro analysis. Overall, around 160 TCR beta chains were annotated as cytomegalovirus-associated.

To note about this clone: No antigen is known for it.

Germline V gene lookup returns CDR1 SNHLY and CDR2 FYNNEI. CDR3 length: 17 residues. V shed 1 base, J shed 5 bases, and the junction held 8 bases outside the gene matches. The sample comprised PBMCs. The chain has TRBV2 and TRBJ2-5; 12 positions agree with TRBD2. The TCR comes from a woman aged 25-40 years in good health and CMV-seropositive. The CDR3 nucleotides are TGTGCCAGCAGTGAAGGGCTAGCGGGAGGGCCTAGTGAGACCCAGTACTTC. Translated: CASSEGLAGGPSETQYF.